The rows below give T cell receptor beta chains drawn from one sample of a study of T cell repertoires in cytomegalovirus infection. TCRdb independently ran MiXCR on the reads; one entry per CDR3 protein. This sample has about 740,000 distinct CDR3 sequences, with 35% found just once. The sequencing sample was made of PBMCs. These receptors all stem from a human donor in good health (CMV status not recorded). Some clones in this sample may be carry-over from other donors' samples. Each CDR3 is given with its conserved first and last residue. Fields, in order: D gene, J gene, V gene, CDR3 length, clone size, CDR3 protein, CDR3 DNA. The D gene is left open where the match is weak. Size tells how often a clone was seen (once, few, many) or the class of an expanded clone, and some rows leave it out.

>NA|TRBJ2-7|TRBV7-2|16|NA
CASSLLTGGGVYEQYF
TGTGCCAGCAGCTTACTAACAGGGGGGGGAGTGTACGAGCAGTACTTC
>NA|TRBJ2-7|TRBV6-2/TRBV6-3|15|few
CASSYPPSASYEQYF
TGTGCCAGCAGTTACCCCCCTAGCGCCTCCTACGAGCAGTACTTC
>NA|TRBJ1-1|TRBV28|14|many
CASRNRVGVTEAFF
TGTGCCAGCAGAAACAGGGTCGGAGTCACTGAAGCTTTCTTT
>NA|TRBJ1-4|TRBV29-1|13|NA
CSIVVATNEKLFF
TGCAGCATTGTGGTGGCAACTAATGAAAAACTGTTTTTT
>NA|TRBJ1-1|TRBV30|11|NA
CAWSYKSEAFF
TGTGCCTGGAGTTATAAGTCTGAAGCTTTCTTT
>TRBD2|TRBJ2-1|TRBV28|14|NA
CASSFGTSGAEQFF
TGTGCCAGCAGTTTCGGGACTAGCGGGGCTGAGCAGTTCTTC
>NA|TRBJ2-2|TRBV7-6|12|many
CASSPDPVELFF
TGTGCCAGCAGCCCCGACCCGGTGGAGCTGTTTTTT
>NA|TRBJ2-6|TRBV14|18|NA
CASSQEVFPASGANVLTF
TGTGCCAGCAGCCAAGAAGTTTTTCCGGCCTCTGGGGCCAACGTCCTGACTTTC
>NA|TRBJ1-5|TRBV7-8|13|few
CASSLGSLKPQHF
TGTGCCAGCAGCTTAGGCAGCCTGAAGCCCCAGCATTTT
>TRBD2|TRBJ2-3|TRBV10-3|18|NA
CAISESNTGGGGTDTQYF
TGTGCCATCAGTGAGTCGAATACTGGCGGGGGAGGGACAGATACGCAGTATTTT
>NA|TRBJ1-1|TRBV28|15|NA
CASSIEDGQNTEAFF
TGTGCCAGCAGCATAGAGGACGGACAGAACACTGAAGCTTTCTTT
>NA|TRBJ2-1|TRBV19|16|few
CASSISLGISYNEQFF
TGTGCCAGTAGTATAAGTCTAGGCATCTCCTACAATGAGCAGTTCTTC
>TRBD2|TRBJ2-3|TRBV27|17|NA
CASSLRGLAGYTDTQYF
TGTGCCAGCAGTTTACGGGGACTAGCGGGGTATACAGATACGCAGTATTTT
>NA|TRBJ2-4|TRBV5-1|16|NA
CASSLDAGSAKNIQYF
TGCGCCAGCAGCTTGGACGCAGGGTCAGCCAAAAACATTCAGTACTTC
>TRBD1|TRBJ2-7|TRBV28|18|NA
CASRSLEMGQGYGYEQYF
TGTGCCAGCCGCAGTTTGGAGATGGGACAGGGCTATGGATACGAGCAGTACTTC
>NA|TRBJ2-2|TRBV7-2|14|NA
CASSLEGRSGELFF
TGTGCCAGCAGCTTAGAGGGGCGGAGCGGGGAGCTGTTTTTT
>NA|TRBJ2-1|TRBV6-1|16|few
CASSYVGASYNNEQFF
TGTGCCAGCAGTTACGTGGGGGCATCTTACAACAATGAGCAGTTCTTC
>NA|TRBJ2-1|TRBV7-9|17|once
CASSVSEGLRSYNDPFF
TGTGCCAGCAGCGTGAGTGAGGGGCTTCGGTCCTACAATGATCCGTTCTTC
>TRBD1|TRBJ1-6|TRBV10-3|15|many
CAISGTGSPNSPLHF
TGTGCCATCAGTGGGACAGGGAGCCCCAATTCACCCCTCCACTTT
>TRBD2|TRBJ2-2|TRBV18|17|many
CASSPPTSGRSTGELFF
TGTGCCAGCTCACCACCGACTAGCGGGAGATCCACCGGGGAGCTGTTTTTT
>NA|TRBJ2-3|TRBV9|14|few
CASTRDTGTDTQYF
TGTGCCAGCACGCGGGATACAGGCACAGATACGCAGTATTTT
>NA|TRBJ2-7|TRBV20-1|12|NA
CSASEQTYEQYF
TGCAGTGCTAGTGAGCAGACCTACGAGCAGTACTTC
>NA|TRBJ1-6|TRBV6-2/TRBV6-3|17|NA
CASSYSIRDLSNSPLHF
TGTGCCAGCAGTTACTCGATTCGGGACTTGAGCAATTCACCCCTCCACTTT
>NA|TRBJ2-1|TRBV7-2|18|NA
CASSLWGAGVVAYNEQFF
TGTGCCAGCAGCTTATGGGGGGCAGGGGTAGTGGCCTACAATGAGCAGTTCTTC
>NA|TRBJ1-1|TRBV6-1|17|NA
CASSERVVRQGTTEAFF
TGTGCCAGCAGTGAAAGGGTCGTTCGGCAGGGAACAACTGAAGCTTTCTTT
>NA|TRBJ2-1|TRBV5-5|15|once
CASSWDPSSYNEQFF
TGTGCCAGCAGCTGGGACCCCAGCTCCTACAATGAGCAGTTCTTC
>NA|TRBJ1-2|TRBV9|15|few
CASSLHEGRSYGYTF
TGTGCCAGCAGCCTCCACGAGGGTCGGTCCTATGGCTACACCTTC
>TRBD1|TRBJ1-2|TRBV19|15|few
CASIHMGTGPYGYTF
TGTGCCAGTATCCATATGGGGACAGGACCATATGGCTACACCTTC